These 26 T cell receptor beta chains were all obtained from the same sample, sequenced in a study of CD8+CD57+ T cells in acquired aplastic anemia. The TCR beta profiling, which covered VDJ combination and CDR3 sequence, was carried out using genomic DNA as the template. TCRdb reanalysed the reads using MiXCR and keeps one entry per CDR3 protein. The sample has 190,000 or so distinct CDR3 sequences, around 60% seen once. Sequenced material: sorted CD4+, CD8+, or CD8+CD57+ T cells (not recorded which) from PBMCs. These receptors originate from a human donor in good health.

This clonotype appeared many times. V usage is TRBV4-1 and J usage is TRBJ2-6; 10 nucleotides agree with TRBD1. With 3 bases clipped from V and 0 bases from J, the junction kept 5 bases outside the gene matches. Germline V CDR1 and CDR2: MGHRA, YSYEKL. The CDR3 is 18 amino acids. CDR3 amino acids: CASSQKGQGPSGANVLTF. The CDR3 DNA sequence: TGCGCCAGCAGCCAGAAGGGACAGGGGCCCTCTGGGGCCAACGTCCTGACTTTC.

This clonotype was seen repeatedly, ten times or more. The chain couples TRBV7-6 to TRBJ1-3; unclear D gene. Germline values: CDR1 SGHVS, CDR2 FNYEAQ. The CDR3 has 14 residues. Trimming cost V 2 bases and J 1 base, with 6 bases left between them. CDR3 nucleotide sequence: TGTGCCAGCAGCTTATCCGATTCTGGAAACACCATATATTTT. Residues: CASSLSDSGNTIYF.

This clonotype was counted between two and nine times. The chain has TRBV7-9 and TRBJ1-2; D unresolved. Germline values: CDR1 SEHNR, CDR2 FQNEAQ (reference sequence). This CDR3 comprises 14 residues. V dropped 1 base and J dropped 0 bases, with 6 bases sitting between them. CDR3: CASSLGQTNYGYTF. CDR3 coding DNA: TGTGCCAGCAGCTTAGGTCAGACTAACTATGGCTACACCTTC.

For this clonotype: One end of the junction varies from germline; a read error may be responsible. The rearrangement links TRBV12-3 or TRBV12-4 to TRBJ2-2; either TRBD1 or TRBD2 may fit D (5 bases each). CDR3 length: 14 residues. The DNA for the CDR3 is TGTGCCAGCAGGGTAGGGGCGGTCACCGGGGAGCTGTTCTTT. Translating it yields CASRVGAVTGELFF.

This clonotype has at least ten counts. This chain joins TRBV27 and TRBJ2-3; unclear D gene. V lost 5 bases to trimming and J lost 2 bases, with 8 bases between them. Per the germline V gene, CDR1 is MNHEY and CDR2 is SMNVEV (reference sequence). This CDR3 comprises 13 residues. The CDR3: CASSPIFTDTQYF. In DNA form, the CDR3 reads TGTGCCAGCAGTCCAATCTTCACAGATACGCAGTATTTT.

CDR3 in amino acids: CATSEASTDTQYF. CDR3 DNA: TGTGCCACCAGTGAGGCTAGCACAGATACGCAGTATTTT. The J gene is TRBJ2-3, the V gene TRBV24-1; D remains unclear. The CDR3 loop spans 13 amino acids. V lost 4 bases, J lost 0 bases, and 4 bases lay in between. In germline, CDR1 is KGHDR, CDR2 SFDVKD.

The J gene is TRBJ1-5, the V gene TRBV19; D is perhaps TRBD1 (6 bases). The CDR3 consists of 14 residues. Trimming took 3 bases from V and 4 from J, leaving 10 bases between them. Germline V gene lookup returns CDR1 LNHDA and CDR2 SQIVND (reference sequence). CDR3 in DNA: TGTGCCAGTAGTATCGGTACAGGGAATCAGCCCCAGCATTTT. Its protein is CASSIGTGNQPQHF. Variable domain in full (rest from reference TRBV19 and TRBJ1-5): DGGITQSPKYLFRKEGQNVTLSCEQNLNHDAMYWYRQDPGQGLRLIYYSQIVNDFQKGDIAEGYSVSREKKESFPLTVTSAQKNPTAFYLCASSIGTGNQPQHFGDGTRLSIL.

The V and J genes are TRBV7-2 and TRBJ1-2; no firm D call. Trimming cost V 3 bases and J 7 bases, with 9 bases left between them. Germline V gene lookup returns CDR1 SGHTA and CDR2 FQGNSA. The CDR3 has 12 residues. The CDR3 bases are TGTGCCAGCAGCTTGGGTCCAGCTGGCTACACCTTC. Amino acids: CASSLGPAGYTF.

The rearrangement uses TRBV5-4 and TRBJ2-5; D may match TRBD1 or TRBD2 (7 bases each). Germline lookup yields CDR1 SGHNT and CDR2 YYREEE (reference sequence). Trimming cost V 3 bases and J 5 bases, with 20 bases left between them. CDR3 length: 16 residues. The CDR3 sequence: CASSSLQGGSPETQYF. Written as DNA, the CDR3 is TGTGCCAGCAGCTCGTTGCAGGGGGGGAGTCCGGAGACCCAGTACTTC.

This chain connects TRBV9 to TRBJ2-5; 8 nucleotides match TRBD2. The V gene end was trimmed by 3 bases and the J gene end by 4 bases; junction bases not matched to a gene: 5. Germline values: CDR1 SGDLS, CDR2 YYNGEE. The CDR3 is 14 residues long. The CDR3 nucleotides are TGTGCCAGCAGCGGACGGGGGGGTGCAGAGACCCAGTACTTC. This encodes CASSGRGGAETQYF.

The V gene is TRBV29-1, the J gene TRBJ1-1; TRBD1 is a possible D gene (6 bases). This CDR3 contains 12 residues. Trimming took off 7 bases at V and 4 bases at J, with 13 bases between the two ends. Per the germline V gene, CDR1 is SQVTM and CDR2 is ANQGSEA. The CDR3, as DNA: TGCAGCGGTTCGGGCAGGGGCACTGAAGCTTTCTTT. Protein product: CSGSGRGTEAFF.

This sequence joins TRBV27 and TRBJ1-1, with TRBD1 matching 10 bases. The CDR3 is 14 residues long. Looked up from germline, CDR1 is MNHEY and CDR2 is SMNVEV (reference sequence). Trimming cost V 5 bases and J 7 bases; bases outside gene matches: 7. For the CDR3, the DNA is TGTGCCAGCAGTCGGCGAGGGACAGGGGTTGAAGCTTTCTTT. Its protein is CASSRRGTGVEAFF.

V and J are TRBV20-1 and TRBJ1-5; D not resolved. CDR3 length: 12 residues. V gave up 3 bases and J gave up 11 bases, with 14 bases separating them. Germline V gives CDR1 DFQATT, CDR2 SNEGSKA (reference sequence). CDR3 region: CSARLSQETQHF. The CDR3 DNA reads TGCAGTGCTAGGTTGAGTCAAGAGACCCAGCATTTT.

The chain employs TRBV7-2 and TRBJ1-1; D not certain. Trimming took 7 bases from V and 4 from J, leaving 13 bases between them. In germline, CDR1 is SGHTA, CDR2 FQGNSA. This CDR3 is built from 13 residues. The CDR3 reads CASKVMRSTEAFF. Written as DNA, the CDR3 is TGTGCCAGCAAAGTTATGCGTTCCACTGAAGCTTTCTTT.

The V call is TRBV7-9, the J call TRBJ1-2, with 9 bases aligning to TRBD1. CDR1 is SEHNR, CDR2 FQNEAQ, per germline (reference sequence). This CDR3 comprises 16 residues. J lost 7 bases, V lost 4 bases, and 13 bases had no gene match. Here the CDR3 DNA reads TGTGCCAGCAGCTCATCTCGACAGGGGGGGGCAGCTGGCTACACCTTC. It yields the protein CASSSSRQGGAAGYTF. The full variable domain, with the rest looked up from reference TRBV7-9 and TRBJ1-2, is DTGVSQNPRHKITKRGQNVTFRCDPISEHNRLYWYRQTLGQGPEFLTYFQNEAQLEKSRLLSDRFSAERPKGSFSTLEIQRTEQGDSAMYLCASSSSRQGGAAGYTFGSGTRLTVV.

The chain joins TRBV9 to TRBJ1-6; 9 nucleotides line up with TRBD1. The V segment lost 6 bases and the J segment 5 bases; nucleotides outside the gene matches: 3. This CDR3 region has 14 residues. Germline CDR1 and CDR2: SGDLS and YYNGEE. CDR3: CASNRDRDNSPLHF. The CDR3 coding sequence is TGTGCCAGCAACCGGGACAGGGATAATTCACCCCTCCACTTT.

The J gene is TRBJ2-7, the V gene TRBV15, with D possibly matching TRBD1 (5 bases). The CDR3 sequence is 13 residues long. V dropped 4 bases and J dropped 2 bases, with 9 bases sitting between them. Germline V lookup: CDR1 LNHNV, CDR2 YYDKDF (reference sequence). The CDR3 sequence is CATSNRFPYEQYF. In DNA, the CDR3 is TGTGCCACCAGCAACAGGTTCCCCTACGAGCAGTACTTC.

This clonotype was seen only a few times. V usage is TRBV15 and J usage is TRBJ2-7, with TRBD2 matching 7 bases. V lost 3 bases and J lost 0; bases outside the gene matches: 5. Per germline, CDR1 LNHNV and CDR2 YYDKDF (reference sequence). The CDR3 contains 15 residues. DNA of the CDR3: TGTGCCACCAGCAGCTTAGCGGGTGGCTCCTACGAGCAGTACTTC. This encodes CATSSLAGGSYEQYF.

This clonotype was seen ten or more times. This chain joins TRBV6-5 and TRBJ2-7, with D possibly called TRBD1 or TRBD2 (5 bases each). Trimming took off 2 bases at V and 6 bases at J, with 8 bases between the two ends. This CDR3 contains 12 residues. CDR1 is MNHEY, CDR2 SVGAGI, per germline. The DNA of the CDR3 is TGTGCCAGCAGTTACGGGGGTTCCGAGCAGTACTTC. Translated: CASSYGGSEQYF.

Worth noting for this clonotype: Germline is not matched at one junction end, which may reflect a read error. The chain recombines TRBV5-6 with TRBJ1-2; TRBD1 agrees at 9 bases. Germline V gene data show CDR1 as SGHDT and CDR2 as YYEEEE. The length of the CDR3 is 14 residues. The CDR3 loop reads CASSWGQGVYSYTF. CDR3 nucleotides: TGTGCCAGCAGCTGGGGACAGGGTGTCTATAGCTACACCTTC.

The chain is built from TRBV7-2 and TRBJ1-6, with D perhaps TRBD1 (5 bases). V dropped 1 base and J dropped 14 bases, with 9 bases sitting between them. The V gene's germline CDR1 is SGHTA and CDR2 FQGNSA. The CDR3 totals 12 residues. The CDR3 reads CASSLGGGTLHF. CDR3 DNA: TGTGCCAGCAGCTTAGGGGGGGGTACCCTCCACTTT.

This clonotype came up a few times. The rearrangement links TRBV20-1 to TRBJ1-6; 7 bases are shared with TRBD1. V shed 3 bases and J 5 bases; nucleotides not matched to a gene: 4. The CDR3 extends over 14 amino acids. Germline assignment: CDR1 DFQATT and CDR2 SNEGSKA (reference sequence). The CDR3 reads CSARGDRDNSPLHF. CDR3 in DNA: TGCAGTGCTAGGGGAGACAGGGATAATTCACCCCTCCACTTT.

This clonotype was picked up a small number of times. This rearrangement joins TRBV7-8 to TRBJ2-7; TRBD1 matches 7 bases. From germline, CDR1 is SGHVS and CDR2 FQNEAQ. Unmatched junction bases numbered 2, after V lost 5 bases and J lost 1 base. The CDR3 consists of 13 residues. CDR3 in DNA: TGTGCCAGCAGCGAGGGACAGTCCTACGAGCAGTACTTC. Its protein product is CASSEGQSYEQYF.

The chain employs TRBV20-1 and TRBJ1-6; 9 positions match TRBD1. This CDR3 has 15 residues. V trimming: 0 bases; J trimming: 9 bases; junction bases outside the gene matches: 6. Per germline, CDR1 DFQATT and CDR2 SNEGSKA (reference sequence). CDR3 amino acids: CSAREVTGGRSPLHF. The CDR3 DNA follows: TGCAGTGCTAGAGAGGTGACAGGGGGACGTTCACCCCTCCACTTT.

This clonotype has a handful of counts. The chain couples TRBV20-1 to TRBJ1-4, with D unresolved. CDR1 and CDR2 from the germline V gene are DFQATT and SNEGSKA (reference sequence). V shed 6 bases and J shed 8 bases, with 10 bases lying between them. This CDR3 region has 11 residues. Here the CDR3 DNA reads TGCAGTGCGCAAGGTGGCGAAAAACTGTTTTTT. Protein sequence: CSAQGGEKLFF.

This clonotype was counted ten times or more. The DNA of the CDR3 is TGTGCCAGCAGCTTGGAATCTCGGGAAATGGATGAGCAGTTCTTC. It encodes CASSLESREMDEQFF. This sequence joins TRBV5-4 and TRBJ2-1; tentative D call: TRBD2 (5 bases). The V end lost 0 bases, the J end lost 8 bases, and 15 bases lay between the germline ends. From germline, CDR1 is SGHNT and CDR2 YYREEE (reference sequence). This CDR3 is 15 amino acids long.